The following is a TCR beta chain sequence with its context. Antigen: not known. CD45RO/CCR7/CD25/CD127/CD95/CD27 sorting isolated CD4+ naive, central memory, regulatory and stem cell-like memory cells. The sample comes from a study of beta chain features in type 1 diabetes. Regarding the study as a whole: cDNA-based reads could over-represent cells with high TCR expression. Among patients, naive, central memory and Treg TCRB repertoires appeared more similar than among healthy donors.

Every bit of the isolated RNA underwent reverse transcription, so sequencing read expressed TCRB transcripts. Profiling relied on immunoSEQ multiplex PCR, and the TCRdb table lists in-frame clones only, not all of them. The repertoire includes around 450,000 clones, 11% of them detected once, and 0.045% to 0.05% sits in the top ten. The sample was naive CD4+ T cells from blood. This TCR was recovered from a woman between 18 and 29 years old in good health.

CDR3 protein: CASSSSGGEQYF. The CDR3 nucleotides read TGTGCCAGCAGCTCATCAGGGGGCGAGCAGTACTTC. The chain combines TRBV7-2 with TRBJ2-7, with 7 positions matching TRBD1. J gave up 6 bases and V 4 bases, and 3 bases lay outside the gene matches. This CDR3 region has 12 residues. Germline V lookup: CDR1 SGHTA, CDR2 FQGNSA. Full variable domain (outside the CDR3, taken from reference TRBV7-2 and TRBJ2-7): GAGVSQSPSNKVTEKGKDVELRCDPISGHTALYWYRQSLGQGLEFLIYFQGNSAPDKSGLPSDRFSAERTGGSVSTLTIQRTQQEDSAVYLCASSSSGGEQYFGPGTRLTVT.